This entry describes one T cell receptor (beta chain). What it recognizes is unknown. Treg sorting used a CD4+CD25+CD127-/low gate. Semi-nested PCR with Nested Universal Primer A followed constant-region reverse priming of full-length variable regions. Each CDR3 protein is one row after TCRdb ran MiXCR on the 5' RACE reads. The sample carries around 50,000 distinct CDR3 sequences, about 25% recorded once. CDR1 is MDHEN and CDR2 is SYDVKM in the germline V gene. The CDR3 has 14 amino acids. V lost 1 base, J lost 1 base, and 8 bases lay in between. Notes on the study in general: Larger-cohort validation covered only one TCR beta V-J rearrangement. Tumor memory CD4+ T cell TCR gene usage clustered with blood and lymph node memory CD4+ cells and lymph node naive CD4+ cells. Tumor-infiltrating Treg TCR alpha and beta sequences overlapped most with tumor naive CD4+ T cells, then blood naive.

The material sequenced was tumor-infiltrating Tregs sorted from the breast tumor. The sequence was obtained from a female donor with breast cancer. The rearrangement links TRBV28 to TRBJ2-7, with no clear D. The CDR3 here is CASSLSAGSYEQYF. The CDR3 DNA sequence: TGTGCCAGCAGTTTATCTGCTGGTTCCTACGAGCAGTACTTC.